Following are 25 T cell receptor beta chains from one sample sequenced in a study of cytomegalovirus exposure and HLA in healthy donors. The table came from immunoSEQ multiplex PCR; TCRdb's copy has only in-frame clones and leaves some out. The sample holds 100,000 to 150,000 clones; 85% to 95% are singletons and the top ten take roughly 1.2%. The sequenced material came from PBMCs. The receptors were sampled from a woman younger than 30 in good health and CMV-seronegative.

CDR3 loop: CASSVGSGTTEAFF. DNA for the CDR3: TGTGCCAGCAGCGTAGGATCAGGTACCACTGAAGCTTTCTTT. The chain combines TRBV9 with TRBJ1-1; D gene ambiguous. Germline V gene lookup returns CDR1 SGDLS and CDR2 YYNGEE. The CDR3 length is 14 residues. The V end was cut by 0 bases, the J end by 4 bases, with 10 bases between. Full variable domain (rest looked up from reference TRBV9 and TRBJ1-1): DSGVTQTPKHLITATGQRVTLRCSPRSGDLSVYWYQQSLDQGLQFLIQYYNGEERAKGNILERFSAQQFPDLHSELNLSSLELGDSALYFCASSVGSGTTEAFFGQGTRLTVV.

This clone was seen once. The chain couples TRBV5-1 to TRBJ2-3, with TRBD2 as a possible D gene (5 bases). Looked up from germline, CDR1 is SGHRS and CDR2 is YFSETQ. CDR3 length equals 16 residues. V lost 4 bases and J lost 0, with 15 bases in between. The CDR3 region has the DNA TGCGCCAGCAGCCCGTCGGGGAGCGTGAGCACAGATACGCAGTATTTT. Translation: CASSPSGSVSTDTQYF.

This clone was seen a single time. This chain links TRBV28 with TRBJ1-3; D is undetermined. Germline-derived CDR1 and CDR2 are MDHEN and SYDVKM. With 4 bases removed from V and 0 bases from J, the gap between germline ends came to 4 bases. This CDR3 is built from 13 residues. CDR3 DNA: TGTGCCAGCAGTTCTAGCTCTGGAAACACCATATATTTT. As protein: CASSSSSGNTIYF.

The chain uses TRBV5-1 and TRBJ2-6; perhaps TRBD1 as D (6 bases). The CDR3 is 15 residues long. Trimming took off 4 bases at V and 0 bases at J, with 8 bases between the two ends. Germline V gene data show CDR1 as SGHRS and CDR2 as YFSETQ. The CDR3 DNA reads as TGCGCCAGCAGCCCAGGGGACTCTGGGGCCAACGTCCTGACTTTC. Translation: CASSPGDSGANVLTF.

The chain recombines TRBV7-6 with TRBJ2-2; D ambiguous. The CDR3 spans 13 residues. V lost 2 bases to trimming and J lost 5 bases, with 6 bases between them. Germline CDR1 is SGHVS and CDR2 is FNYEAQ. As DNA, the CDR3 is TGTGCCAGCAGCTTAACAAATACCGGGGAGCTGTTTTTT. Translating it yields CASSLTNTGELFF.

This chain connects TRBV19 to TRBJ1-3; tentative D call: TRBD1 (5 bases). The V gene's germline CDR1 is LNHDA and CDR2 SQIVND (reference sequence). The CDR3 covers 14 residues. Trimming removed 3 bases at V and 4 bases at J, with 10 bases between. CDR3 residues: CASSIGGTGNTIYF. The CDR3 region has the DNA TGTGCCAGTAGTATCGGGGGGACCGGAAACACCATATATTTT.

This clone was detected only once. CDR3 protein: CASSLGSTDYNEQFF. CDR3 sequence (DNA): TGCGCCAGCAGCTTAGGGAGTACGGACTACAATGAGCAGTTCTTC. The genes are TRBV5-1 and TRBJ2-1; possible D gene TRBD2, 5 bases. CDR1 is SGHRS and CDR2 is YFSETQ in the germline V gene. Trimming pared 2 bases from V and 3 bases from J, leaving 12 bases between. The CDR3 is 15 amino acids.

This sequence joins TRBV28 and TRBJ1-3; possibly TRBD1 for D (5 bases). The CDR3 consists of 13 residues. Germline values: CDR1 MDHEN, CDR2 SYDVKM. V lost 4 bases and J lost 8, with 12 bases in between. For the CDR3, the DNA is TGTGCCAGCAGTTCCATCGACAGACACACCATATATTTT. This gives the protein CASSSIDRHTIYF. The full variable domain, in which reference TRBV28 and TRBJ1-3 provide the parts outside the CDR3, is DVKVTQSSRYLVKRTGEKVFLECVQDMDHENMFWYRQDPGLGLRLIYFSYDVKMKEKGDIPEGYSVSREKKERFSLILESASTNQTSMYLCASSSIDRHTIYFGEGSWLTVV.

This chain uses TRBV28 with TRBJ1-2; 9 bases fit TRBD1. This CDR3 spans 14 amino acids. Germline-derived CDR1 and CDR2 are MDHEN and SYDVKM. V shed 7 bases, J shed 5 bases, and the junction held 8 bases outside the gene matches. Here the CDR3 reads CASTIGTGLYGYTF. The DNA for the CDR3 is TGTGCCAGCACTATTGGGACAGGGTTATATGGCTACACCTTC.

The chain recombines TRBV13 with TRBJ2-1; 9 positions agree with TRBD2. This CDR3 has 15 amino acids. Germline CDR1 reads PRHDT; CDR2 reads FYEKMQ (reference sequence). After removal of 3 bases from V and 8 bases from J, the junction contained 8 bases not matched to a gene. CDR3 in amino acids: CASSFKLAGGDEQFF. In nucleotides, the CDR3 is TGTGCCAGCAGCTTTAAACTAGCGGGTGGAGATGAGCAGTTCTTC.

The rearrangement uses TRBV4-1 and TRBJ2-7; no clear D. CDR1 and CDR2 (germline): MGHRA, YSYEKL. The CDR3 has 13 residues. Trimming removed 3 bases from V and 1 base from J, with 7 bases in between. The CDR3: CASSHANSYEQYF. The CDR3 DNA reads TGCGCCAGCAGCCATGCGAATTCCTACGAGCAGTACTTC.

V gene TRBV6-5 combines with J gene TRBJ2-3, with TRBD2 identical over 12 bases. CDR1 and CDR2 (germline): MNHEY, SVGAGI. Trimming cost V 5 bases and J 6 bases; bases outside gene matches: 6. CDR3 size: 15 residues. The DNA for the CDR3 is TGTGCCAGCAGTCGACGACTAGCGGGAGACGATACGCAGTATTTT. Its protein is CASSRRLAGDDTQYF.

The chain has TRBV27 and TRBJ1-5; 10 bases fit TRBD1. Germline trimming cut 6 bases from V and 6 bases from J; bases unmatched to any gene: 5. This CDR3 is built from 14 residues. The germline CDR1 and CDR2 sequences are MNHEY and SMNVEV (reference sequence). This CDR3 is CASSPGQGTQPQHF. For the CDR3, the DNA is TGTGCCAGCAGCCCGGGACAGGGGACTCAGCCCCAGCATTTT.

The chain is built from TRBV7-8 and TRBJ2-7; D is ambiguous. The V end was cut by 0 bases, the J end by 0 bases, with 9 bases between. The length of the CDR3 is 15 residues. Germline CDR1 SGHVS, CDR2 FQNEAQ. The CDR3 DNA reads TGTGCCAGCAGCTTAGCCTTTGAGTACTCCTACGAGCAGTACTTC. Its protein is CASSLAFEYSYEQYF.

The chain employs TRBV5-1 and TRBJ2-3, with 9 bases identical to TRBD2. V gave up 4 bases and J gave up 5 bases; unmatched junction bases: 11. Germline lookup yields CDR1 SGHRS and CDR2 YFSETQ. This CDR3 spans 16 amino acids. The CDR3 is CASSPLVSGSVDTQYF. For the CDR3, the DNA is TGCGCCAGCAGCCCCTTGGTTAGCGGGAGCGTAGATACGCAGTATTTT.

V is TRBV7-9 and J is TRBJ1-2, with 7 nucleotides matching TRBD1. Germline V CDR1 and CDR2: SEHNR, FQNEAQ (reference sequence). The CDR3 is 16 amino acids. Trimming took 5 bases from V and 2 from J; bases not matched to a gene: 11. The CDR3 loop is CASSPPTGTANYGYTF. The CDR3, as DNA: TGTGCCAGCAGCCCCCCAACCGGGACAGCGAACTATGGCTACACCTTC.

The chain uses TRBV28 and TRBJ1-1, with D hard to call. This CDR3 contains 14 residues. Trimming left V 6 bases short and J 1 base short, with 12 bases between. The germline V gene has CDR1 MDHEN and CDR2 SYDVKM. The CDR3: CASSYPRENTEAFF. The CDR3 nucleotides read TGTGCCAGCAGCTATCCCCGGGAGAACACTGAAGCTTTCTTT.

Notes on this clone: Other DNA sequences in the same sample also yield this CDR3. The rearrangement uses TRBV5-1 and TRBJ1-5, with 8 bases that match TRBD1. Germline V gene sequence: CDR1 SGHRS, CDR2 YFSETQ. The CDR3 has 13 residues. Trimming removed 4 bases from V and 5 bases from J; junction bases left unmatched: 2. The CDR3 reads CASSLTGDQPQHF. CDR3 nucleotide sequence: TGCGCCAGCAGCCTGACAGGGGATCAGCCCCAGCATTTT.

The chain combines TRBV11-3 with TRBJ2-7, with 7 bases lining up with TRBD1. The CDR3 has 15 residues. Looked up from germline, CDR1 is SGHNT and CDR2 is YENEEA. V was clipped by 8 bases and J by 6 bases; unmatched bases: 16. CDR3 region: CASSEGQGEGGEQYF. The CDR3 bases are TGTGCCAGCTCAGAAGGCCAGGGGGAAGGAGGCGAGCAGTACTTC.

The chain has TRBV10-1 and TRBJ2-4; no clear D gene. The V gene's germline CDR1 is WNHNN and CDR2 SYGVQD (reference sequence). The V end was cut by 8 bases, the J end by 0 bases, with 11 bases between. The CDR3 is made up of 14 amino acids. CDR3 DNA: TGCGCCAGCCGACTGTCTCTAGCCAAAAACATTCAGTACTTC. Residues: CASRLSLAKNIQYF.

The chain carries TRBV21-1 and TRBJ2-7; no check of the table's D call, TRBD2, against the DNA was made. TRBV21-1 is assigned pseudogene status. The CDR3 contains 14 residues. This CDR3 is CASSSFITGIEQYF. The CDR3, as DNA: TGTGCCAGCAGCTCATTCATAACGGGGATTGAGCAGTACTTC.

V gene TRBV5-4 combines with J gene TRBJ2-7, with 10 positions matching TRBD1. The CDR3 runs to 16 residues. With 4 bases clipped from V and 1 base from J, the junction kept 8 bases outside the gene matches. Germline V gives CDR1 SGHNT, CDR2 YYREEE (reference sequence). The CDR3 DNA reads TGTGCCAGCAGCAGCCGGGACAGGGGTAGTTCCTACGAGCAGTACTTC. It is translated as CASSSRDRGSSYEQYF.

The chain joins TRBV27 to TRBJ1-2; the D is unclear. V was trimmed by 4 bases and J by 8 bases, leaving 14 bases between them. From germline, CDR1 is MNHEY and CDR2 SMNVEV (reference sequence). The CDR3 runs to 13 residues. CDR3 nucleotides: TGTGCCAGCAGTTCCAGGATGGCGCCGGGCTACACCTTC. Amino acid sequence: CASSSRMAPGYTF.

The V gene is TRBV4-1, the J gene TRBJ2-1, with a tentative D call TRBD2 (6 bases). The V and J ends lost 4 bases and 3 bases respectively, with 16 bases between them. Per the germline V gene, CDR1 is MGHRA and CDR2 is YSYEKL. CDR3 length: 16 residues. CDR3 amino acids: CASSPAGTADYNEQFF. In DNA form, the CDR3 reads TGCGCCAGCAGCCCGGCGGGGACGGCGGACTACAATGAGCAGTTCTTC.

V usage is TRBV27 and J usage is TRBJ1-5; D call uncertain. Trimming took 6 bases from V and 5 from J, leaving 17 bases between them. This CDR3 contains 15 residues. Germline CDR1 MNHEY, CDR2 SMNVEV (reference sequence). In DNA form, the CDR3 reads TGTGCCAGCAGCTCTATATCGACTGAGGATCAGCCCCAGCATTTT. Translation gives CASSSISTEDQPQHF.